This TCR beta chain was obtained from a study of T cell responses to AZD1222 COVID-19 vaccine. Study findings and constraints: White British donors predominated, females outnumbered males, and clonal diversity was possibly underestimated. Nearly half of spike-specific TCRs reportedly target variant regions that are unmutated in the B.1.351 and B.1.1.7 variants. A rise in Spike-specific TCR breadth and depth followed two AZD1222 doses. No repertoire was sampled before or during the peak T cell response, only after it.

The CDR3 totals 15 residues. V was shortened by 5 bases and J by 5 bases, with 22 bases between the two germline ends. CDR1 and CDR2 from the germline V gene are GTSNPN and SVGIG (reference sequence). This clone was seen only once. Its antigen is unknown. Profiled with immunoSEQ multiplex PCR; TCRdb holds only in-frame clones, not every one. The profile shows about 120,000 clones, roughly 93% of them singletons. The source material was peripheral blood, sampled on day 0 of AZD1222 vaccination. The chain links TRBV30 to TRBJ2-7, with D possibly TRBD2 on 6 matching bases. The receptor's source is an adult in good health. CDR3 residues: CAWGTRGGYFDEQYF. The CDR3 DNA reads as TGTGCCTGGGGGACCCGAGGAGGGTACTTCGACGAGCAGTACTTC.